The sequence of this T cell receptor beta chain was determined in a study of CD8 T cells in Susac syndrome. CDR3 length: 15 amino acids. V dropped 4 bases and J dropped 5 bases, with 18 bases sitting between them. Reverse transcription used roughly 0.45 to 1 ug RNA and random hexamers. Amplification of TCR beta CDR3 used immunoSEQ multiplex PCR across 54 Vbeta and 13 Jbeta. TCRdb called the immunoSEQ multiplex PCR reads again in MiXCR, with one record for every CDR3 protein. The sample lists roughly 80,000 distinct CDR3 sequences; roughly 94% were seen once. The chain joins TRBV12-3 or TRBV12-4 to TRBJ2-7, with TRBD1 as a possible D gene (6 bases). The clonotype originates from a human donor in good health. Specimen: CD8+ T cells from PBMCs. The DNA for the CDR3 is TGTGCCAGCAGTTATCCAGGACAGACCTCTAACGAGCAGTACTTC. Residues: CASSYPGQTSNEQYF.